The source of this T cell receptor (beta chain) is a study of beta chain features in type 1 diabetes. Study observations and caveats: Whether HLA type affects TCRB rearrangement stayed undetermined in the present work.

Since all of the isolated RNA was reverse transcribed, expressed TCRB transcripts were what got sequenced. Clones were read by immunoSEQ multiplex PCR, and TCRdb kept only the in-frame ones, dropping some. The repertoire holds hundreds of thousands of clones, with 17% as singletons. This clone has more than one count but fewer than ten. Its antigen is not known. Trimming left V 3 bases short and J 2 bases short, with 16 bases between. The CDR3 length is 16 residues. Germline lookup yields CDR1 MNHNS and CDR2 SASEGT. One heparinised blood draw averaging around 110 mL was given by each donor. Purity above 95% was achieved in all sorted populations.

The rearrangement uses TRBV6-1 and TRBJ1-2; tentatively, D is TRBD1 (6 bases). The receptor was derived from a woman between 18 and 29 years old in good health. Material for sequencing was naive CD4+ T cells from blood. CDR3 region: CASSETSGTPNYGYTF. The CDR3 DNA reads as TGTGCCAGCAGTGAGACCTCCGGGACACCAAACTATGGCTACACCTTC.